In this sample, the clone carrying this T cell receptor (beta chain) turned up once. Trimming cost V 7 bases and J 5 bases, with 12 bases left between them. Germline V gene sequence: CDR1 MNHEY, CDR2 SVGAGI. The length of the CDR3 is 13 residues. The entry originates in a study of shared clonotypes between healthy human individuals. Assay used: immunoSEQ multiplex PCR; TCRdb lists only in-frame clones, some missing. Of 2,500,000 or so clones in the sample, roughly 92% were seen once. The receptor was isolated from a man aged 18-30 years in good health. Some clones in this sample may be carry-over from other donors' samples. Sequencing used naive CD4+ T cells from PBMCs. The subset is: CD45RA+ positively selected. This rearrangement joins TRBV6-5 to TRBJ2-1; no clear D. DNA for the CDR3: TGTGCCAGCACCAGGAGTAGGGACAATGAGCAGTTCTTC. It is translated as CASTRSRDNEQFF.